This T cell receptor (beta chain) was sequenced for a study of blood T cell repertoires in COVID-19. As for the study in general: Both acute and convalescent COVID-19 samples were obtained from the United States, Italy and Spain. Sources were T cells, B-cell-depleted T cells, or PBMCs; the material itself was cDNA or gDNA.

Study processing details: Amplification of reference gene primers was used by the study to estimate nucleated cell counts. TCRdb's copy holds only in-frame clones and misses some; the assay was immunoSEQ multiplex PCR. The V and J calls and clone size come from that table; D and trimming were worked out from the DNA. The table has some 50,000 clones, about 83% seen once; the top ten hold roughly 8.2%. This clone was detected only once. Trimming removed 8 bases at V and 6 bases at J, with 10 bases between. Germline assignment: CDR1 MDHEN and CDR2 SYDVKM. The CDR3 runs to 11 residues. This sequence originates from an elderly man in a cohort sampled during active COVID-19. The genes are TRBV28 and TRBJ1-1; D call uncertain. Sequencing used peripheral blood. The CDR3 sequence is CASQYGAEAFF. Here the CDR3 DNA reads TGTGCCAGCCAATATGGAGCTGAAGCTTTCTTT.